One sample yielded the 22 T cell receptor beta chains listed below, sequenced in a study of blood T cell repertoires in COVID-19. Assay: immunoSEQ multiplex PCR; the TCRdb copy retains only in-frame clones and omits some. The sample records about 300,000 clones, around 84% being singletons. The sample comprised PBMCs or T cells enriched from blood (not recorded which). These receptors were taken from a woman aged 18-35 years who had recovered from COVID-19.

The chain uses TRBV5-1 and TRBJ2-7; 8 nucleotides line up with TRBD1. Germline trimming cut 4 bases from V and 5 bases from J; bases unmatched to any gene: 14. This CDR3 spans 16 amino acids. Germline lookup yields CDR1 SGHRS and CDR2 YFSETQ. This CDR3 is CASSTTGQGGSDEQYF. For the CDR3, the DNA is TGCGCCAGCAGCACCACAGGACAGGGTGGGTCGGACGAGCAGTACTTC.

This chain joins TRBV5-1 and TRBJ1-1, with TRBD1 matching over 7 bases. The V segment lost 4 bases and the J segment 0 bases; nucleotides outside the gene matches: 6. The CDR3 runs 15 residues. Germline V gene sequence: CDR1 SGHRS, CDR2 YFSETQ. CDR3 in amino acids: CASSLRQGLNTEAFF. The CDR3 DNA reads TGCGCCAGCAGCCTTCGACAGGGCTTGAACACTGAAGCTTTCTTT.

A single count supports this clone. Other DNA sequences of this sample code for an identical CDR3. The chain uses TRBV15 and TRBJ2-7, with D tentatively TRBD1 (6 bases). The CDR3 totals 14 residues. Germline V gene lookup returns CDR1 LNHNV and CDR2 YYDKDF (reference sequence). Deletions cut 0 bases from V and 0 bases from J, with 6 bases between. CDR3 DNA: TGTGCCACCAGCAGAGACAGGGGCTCCTACGAGCAGTACTTC. Its protein product is CATSRDRGSYEQYF.

This clone was seen only once. This chain links TRBV24-1 with TRBJ1-2, with D possibly being TRBD1 (5 bases). V was cut by 0 bases and J by 8 bases, with 18 bases left in between. The CDR3 consists of 16 residues. Germline CDR1 KGHDR, CDR2 SFDVKD. CDR3 nucleotides: TGTGCCACCAGTGATTTGATACTTCGGGACTATTTAGGCTACACCTTC. This translates into CATSDLILRDYLGYTF.

The chain joins TRBV2 to TRBJ2-7, with D perhaps matching TRBD1 (6 bases). The length of the CDR3 is 14 residues. V lost 4 bases and J lost 2, with 12 bases in between. Per germline, CDR1 SNHLY and CDR2 FYNNEI. The CDR3 DNA follows: TGTGCCAGCAGTGCCCCAGGGGACCCCTACGAGCAGTACTTC. This sequence encodes CASSAPGDPYEQYF.

This chain joins TRBV10-3 and TRBJ2-5, with no clear D. CDR1 is ENHRY and CDR2 is SYGVKD in the germline V gene. The CDR3 totals 13 residues. The V end was cut by 6 bases, the J end by 5 bases, with 13 bases between. CDR3 amino acids: CAIRDSTTETQYF. DNA for the CDR3: TGTGCCATCAGAGACTCCACGACGGAGACCCAGTACTTC.

The chain employs TRBV10-3 and TRBJ2-5; no clear D gene. The germline gives CDR1 ENHRY, CDR2 SYGVKD. The CDR3 loop spans 12 amino acids. V was shortened by 3 bases and J by 7 bases, with 9 bases between the two germline ends. CDR3 nucleotides: TGTGCCATCAGTGACGAGATGGTGACCCAGTACTTC. This encodes CAISDEMVTQYF.

V is TRBV10-2 and J is TRBJ2-5; TRBD1 is a possible D gene (6 bases). V gave up 7 bases and J gave up 2 bases, with 14 bases separating them. The CDR3 is 14 amino acids. The V gene's germline CDR1 is WSHSY and CDR2 SAAADI. The CDR3 DNA is TGCGCCAGCACCCGCGGACAGATACAAGAGACCCAGTACTTC. As protein: CASTRGQIQETQYF.

Of note for this clone: The junction does not match germline at one end; this may be a read error. J is TRBJ1-4 and V is TRBV2; no clear D gene. The CDR3 has 13 residues. Germline V gene lookup returns CDR1 SNHLY and CDR2 FYNNEI. As DNA, the CDR3 is TGTGCCAGCAGTGAAGCGCTTGAGGCAGTAGATTATTTT. It codes for CASSEALEAVDYF.

The V and J genes are TRBV20-1 and TRBJ2-3; D is possibly TRBD2 (5 bases). There are 10 residues in the CDR3. From germline, CDR1 is DFQATT and CDR2 SNEGSKA (reference sequence). This chain's CDR3 is CSRGGNTQYF. The CDR3 bases are TGCAGCCGGGGTGGGAATACGCAGTATTTT.

The chain joins TRBV25-1 to TRBJ2-1; TRBD1 aligns across 10 bases. The CDR3 is made up of 14 amino acids. With V trimmed by 4 bases and J by 6 bases, 3 bases remained unmatched. CDR1 is MGHDK and CDR2 is SYGVNS in the germline V gene. This CDR3 is CASSGQGALNEQFF. The CDR3 DNA reads TGTGCCAGCAGTGGACAGGGGGCGCTCAATGAGCAGTTCTTC.

J is TRBJ1-6 and V is TRBV27, with a tentative D call TRBD1 (5 bases). The CDR3 consists of 14 residues. Trimming left V 3 bases short and J 7 bases short, with 10 bases between. The germline gives CDR1 MNHEY, CDR2 SMNVEV (reference sequence). The CDR3 DNA reads TGTGCCAGCAGTTTGGCGGGACCGAATTCACCCCTCCACTTT. Its translation is CASSLAGPNSPLHF.

V gene TRBV11-2 combines with J gene TRBJ1-1; TRBD1 might be the D (5 bases). This CDR3 spans 14 amino acids. Germline V gene data show CDR1 as SGHAT and CDR2 as FQNNGV. V was shortened by 6 bases and J by 2 bases, with 13 bases between the two germline ends. The CDR3 DNA sequence: TGTGCCAGCAGAGTAACTACAGGAAACACTGAAGCTTTCTTT. Amino acids: CASRVTTGNTEAFF.

In this sample, this clone turned up once. J is TRBJ1-2 and V is TRBV5-1; no reliable D call. Germline CDR1 SGHRS, CDR2 YFSETQ. V was clipped by 3 bases and J by 6 bases, with 15 bases between them. This CDR3 has 14 residues. The CDR3, as DNA: TGCGCCAGCAGCTCCCCCGAGGCAGTAGATGGCTACACCTTC. The encoded protein is CASSSPEAVDGYTF.

The chain is built from TRBV28 and TRBJ2-3; D gene unclear. This CDR3 region has 13 residues. V lost 6 bases and J lost 2, with 9 bases in between. Germline V gene lookup returns CDR1 MDHEN and CDR2 SYDVKM. The CDR3 bases are TGTGCCAGCAGCTTACCCATCACAGATACGCAGTATTTT. Translating it yields CASSLPITDTQYF.

The V gene is TRBV2, the J gene TRBJ1-4; no firm D call. The CDR3 loop spans 12 amino acids. Germline V CDR1 and CDR2: SNHLY, FYNNEI. V shed 4 bases and J shed 7 bases, with 7 bases lying between them. The CDR3 here is CASSAEGEKLFF. The CDR3 DNA sequence: TGTGCCAGCAGTGCGGAGGGTGAAAAACTGTTTTTT.

This chain links TRBV28 with TRBJ2-5; a possible D gene is TRBD2 (6 bases). This CDR3 region has 15 residues. Trimming stripped 2 bases from V and 6 bases from J, with 16 bases between. Germline V lookup: CDR1 MDHEN, CDR2 SYDVKM. The CDR3 loop is CASSLAGARGQTQYF. The CDR3 DNA is TGTGCCAGCAGTTTAGCCGGGGCGCGGGGACAGACCCAGTACTTC. The entire variable domain, with the rest obtained from reference TRBV28 and TRBJ2-5, is as follows: DVKVTQSSRYLVKRTGEKVFLECVQDMDHENMFWYRQDPGLGLRLIYFSYDVKMKEKGDIPEGYSVSREKKERFSLILESASTNQTSMYLCASSLAGARGQTQYFGPGTRLLVL.

This clone has only a few counts. The chain has TRBV4-2 and TRBJ2-1; 12 nucleotides line up with TRBD2. This CDR3 comprises 15 residues. The junction had 4 bases not matched to a gene; V was cut back by 4 bases and J by 6 bases. From germline, CDR1 is LGHNA and CDR2 YNFKEQ. The CDR3 nucleotides are TGTGCCAGCAGCCCTAGCGGGGGGGATCGCAATGAGCAGTTCTTC. Protein: CASSPSGGDRNEQFF.

This chain links TRBV24-1 with TRBJ2-5; 7 bases are a match to TRBD1. Looked up from germline, CDR1 is KGHDR and CDR2 is SFDVKD. Trimming cost V 0 bases and J 2 bases; bases outside gene matches: 5. The CDR3 contains 16 residues. The CDR3 region has the DNA TGTGCCACCAGTGATTTGTCGACAGGGCTACAAGAGACCCAGTACTTC. Its translation: CATSDLSTGLQETQYF.

The CDR3 reads CASSFRVSGNTIYF. The CDR3 DNA is TGTGCCAGCAGTTTTCGAGTCTCTGGAAACACCATATATTTT. The chain links TRBV28 to TRBJ1-3; D not certain. This CDR3 has 14 residues. Germline V gives CDR1 MDHEN, CDR2 SYDVKM. Trimming shortened V by 3 bases and J by 0 bases, and 6 bases separated the two germline ends.

The CDR3 sequence: CATLPGQGTTEAFF. Written as DNA, the CDR3 is TGTGCCACCCTCCCAGGACAGGGGACGACTGAAGCTTTCTTT. The chain employs TRBV10-3 and TRBJ1-1; 9 bases align to TRBD1. The CDR3 sequence is 14 residues long. V was pared by 10 bases and J by 5 bases, with 11 bases of the junction left unmatched. Germline lookup yields CDR1 ENHRY and CDR2 SYGVKD.

The chain is built from TRBV7-9 and TRBJ1-2, with unresolved D. The length of the CDR3 is 13 residues. V was clipped by 1 base and J by 3 bases, with 6 bases between them. Germline V gives CDR1 SEHNR, CDR2 FQNEAQ (reference sequence). The CDR3 region is CASSLVTDYGYTF. Here the CDR3 DNA reads TGTGCCAGCAGCTTAGTAACGGACTATGGCTACACCTTC.